Below, 12 T cell receptor beta chains from the same sample are listed, as sequenced in a study of OX40 agonist ivuxolimab in advanced cancers. Profiling relied on immunoSEQ multiplex PCR, and the TCRdb table lists in-frame clones only, not all of them. This table holds some 70,000 clones, 65% to 90% found once. The specimen comprised CD4+ or CD8+ T cells sorted from blood, sampled in a trial of the OX40 agonist ivuxolimab. Receptors originate from an adult with an advanced solid tumor such as melanoma, head and neck, liver or kidney cancer.

The chain links TRBV19 to TRBJ2-7; 14 positions match TRBD2. V was pared by 6 bases and J by 3 bases, with 7 bases of the junction left unmatched. The CDR3 runs 16 residues. CDR1 LNHDA and CDR2 SQIVND come from the germline V gene (reference sequence). For the CDR3, the DNA is TGTGCCAGTAGGCCTCGGGGACTAGCGGGAGACTACGAGCAGTACTTC. Its translation: CASRPRGLAGDYEQYF.

V gene TRBV7-2 combines with J gene TRBJ2-5, with D perhaps TRBD1 or TRBD2 (5 bases each). CDR3 size: 14 residues. The germline V and J ends were trimmed by 5 bases and 1 base, with 11 bases remaining between them. The germline CDR1 and CDR2 sequences are SGHTA and FQGNSA. The CDR3 is CASSASGAQETQYF. CDR3 in DNA: TGTGCCAGCAGCGCCTCCGGGGCCCAAGAGACCCAGTACTTC.

Regarding this clone: The junction departs from the called germline gene at one end, perhaps through a read error. The chain links TRBV7-7 to TRBJ2-2, with D tentatively TRBD1 (6 bases). Germline V lookup: CDR1 SSHAT, CDR2 FNYEAQ (reference sequence). The CDR3 runs 14 residues. The DNA of the CDR3 is TGTGCTAGCAGCTTATCAGGGGCGCCCGGGGAGCTGTTTTTT. It codes for CASSLSGAPGELFF.

The CDR3 sequence is CASSRDRRNTEAFF. The CDR3 DNA follows: TGTGCCAGCAGCCGAGATCGGCGGAACACTGAAGCTTTCTTT. This rearrangement joins TRBV7-2 to TRBJ1-1; D gene uncertain. The CDR3 length is 14 residues. CDR1 and CDR2 (germline): SGHTA, FQGNSA. Trimming removed 5 bases from V and 1 base from J, with 11 bases in between.

The rearrangement uses TRBV5-1 and TRBJ2-1; D is unclear. Per the germline V gene, CDR1 is SGHRS and CDR2 is YFSETQ. V was trimmed by 2 bases and J by 3 bases, leaving 9 bases between them. The CDR3 is 14 residues long. In nucleotides, the CDR3 is TGCGCCAGCAGCTTCCTGGATTTCTACAATGAGCAGTTCTTC. This encodes CASSFLDFYNEQFF. The variable domain in full, with the rest retrieved from reference TRBV5-1 and TRBJ2-1, is KAGVTQTPRYLIKTRGQQVTLSCSPISGHRSVSWYQQTPGQGLQFLFEYFSETQRNKGNFPGRFSGRQFSNSRSEMNVSTLELGDSALYLCASSFLDFYNEQFFGPGTRLTVL.

The sample holds a few counts of this clone. This chain joins TRBV20-1 and TRBJ2-7; no clear D gene. The CDR3 consists of 11 residues. V was cut by 0 bases and J by 7 bases, with 7 bases left in between. The germline CDR1 and CDR2 sequences are DFQATT and SNEGSKA (reference sequence). Here the CDR3 DNA reads TGCAGTGCTAGAGACTCTCGTGAGCAGTACTTC. This encodes CSARDSREQYF.

The chain couples TRBV28 to TRBJ2-4; TRBD2 might be the D (6 bases). Trimming pared 4 bases from V and 0 bases from J, leaving 10 bases between. The CDR3 totals 15 residues. Germline V gives CDR1 MDHEN, CDR2 SYDVKM. This CDR3 is CASSSRGVAKNIQYF. The CDR3 nucleotides are TGTGCCAGCAGTTCCCGCGGGGTAGCCAAAAACATTCAGTACTTC.

V usage is TRBV7-2 and J usage is TRBJ2-7; unclear D gene. The CDR3 runs to 15 residues. The V gene lost 8 bases and the J gene lost 2 bases, with 19 bases spanning the gap. CDR1 and CDR2 from the germline V gene are SGHTA and FQGNSA. CDR3 region: CASWWDRTPTYEQYF. The CDR3 coding sequence is TGTGCCAGCTGGTGGGATCGGACGCCGACCTACGAGCAGTACTTC.

The V gene is TRBV7-2, the J gene TRBJ2-1, with 13 bases that match TRBD2. The V and J ends lost 3 bases and 6 bases, in that order; junction bases with no gene match: 8. The germline CDR1 and CDR2 sequences are SGHTA and FQGNSA. The CDR3 length is 17 residues. CDR3 coding DNA: TGTGCCAGCAGCTTGTTCCGGACTAGCGGGAGAGGCAATGAGCAGTTCTTC. Amino acids: CASSLFRTSGRGNEQFF.

The J gene is TRBJ1-6, the V gene TRBV5-1, with D perhaps matching TRBD1 (6 bases). This CDR3 has 17 residues. V was cut by 4 bases and J by 0 bases, with 14 bases left in between. CDR1 is SGHRS and CDR2 is YFSETQ in the germline V gene. The CDR3 coding sequence is TGCGCCAGCAGCCTGGGGACACCGAGCTCCTATAATTCACCCCTCCACTTT. This translates into CASSLGTPSSYNSPLHF.

This sequence joins TRBV10-1 and TRBJ2-3, with 8 bases lining up with TRBD2. CDR1 WNHNN and CDR2 SYGVQD come from the germline V gene (reference sequence). The CDR3 runs 19 residues. Trimming took 0 bases from V and 0 from J; bases not matched to a gene: 11. CDR3 in DNA: TGCGCCAGCAGTGAGTCGATGGTAGCGGGAACGACTAGCACAGATACGCAGTATTTT. Translation gives CASSESMVAGTTSTDTQYF.

This clone has more than one count but fewer than ten. The chain uses TRBV4-1 and TRBJ2-2; 9 positions agree with TRBD1. This CDR3 is built from 16 residues. Looked up from germline, CDR1 is MGHRA and CDR2 is YSYEKL. V was pared by 3 bases and J by 7 bases, with 9 bases of the junction left unmatched. The CDR3 DNA reads TGCGCCAGCAGCCAGCTACAGGGGGCGTCAGGCGGGGAGCTGTTTTTT. Its translation is CASSQLQGASGGELFF.